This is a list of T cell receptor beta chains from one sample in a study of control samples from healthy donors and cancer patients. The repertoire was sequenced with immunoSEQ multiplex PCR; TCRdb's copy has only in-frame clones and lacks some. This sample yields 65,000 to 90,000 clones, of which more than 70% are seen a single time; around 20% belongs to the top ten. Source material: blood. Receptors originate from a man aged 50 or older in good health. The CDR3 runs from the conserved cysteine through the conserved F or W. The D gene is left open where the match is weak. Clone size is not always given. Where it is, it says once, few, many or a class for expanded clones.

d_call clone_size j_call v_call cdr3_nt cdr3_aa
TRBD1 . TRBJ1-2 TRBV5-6 TGTGCCAGCCTTGGACAGGGACTATATGGCTACACCTTC CASLGQGLYGYTF
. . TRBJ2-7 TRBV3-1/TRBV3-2 TGTGCCAGCAGTCTCTCCTACGAGCAGTACTTC CASSLSYEQYF
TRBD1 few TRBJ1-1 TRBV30 TGTGCCTGGAGTTCAAGGGGGGCGGACAGGGTGGAGACTGAAGCTTTCTTT CAWSSRGADRVETEAFF
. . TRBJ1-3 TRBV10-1 TGCGCCAGCAGTGATTCGGCAGCCTCTGGAAACACCATATATTTT CASSDSAASGNTIYF
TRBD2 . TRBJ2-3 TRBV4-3 TGCGCCAGCAGCCAGGGAGCGGGAGGGTCAAATACGCAGTATTTT CASSQGAGGSNTQYF
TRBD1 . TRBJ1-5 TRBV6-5 TGTGCCAGCAGTCTCGGAGGGGGCGCAAATCAGCCCCAGCATTTT CASSLGGGANQPQHF
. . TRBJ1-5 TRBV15 TGTGCCACCAGCAGAGATAATCAGCCCCAGCATTTT CATSRDNQPQHF
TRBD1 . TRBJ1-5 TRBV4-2 TGTGCCAGCAGCCACTCCGACAGGGGGGAAGGACAGCCCCAGCATTTT CASSHSDRGEGQPQHF
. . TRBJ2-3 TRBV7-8 TGTGCCAGCAGCTTTTCCGAGACAGATACGCAGTATTTT CASSFSETDTQYF
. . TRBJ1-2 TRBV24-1 TGTGCCACCAGTGAACACCCAAACTATGGCTACACCTTC CATSEHPNYGYTF
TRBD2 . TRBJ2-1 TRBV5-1 TGCGCCAGCAGCTTGGATGTTAGCGGGGGGAATGAGCAGTTCTTC CASSLDVSGGNEQFF
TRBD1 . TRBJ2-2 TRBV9 TGTGCCAGCAACGGTGGGGACAGGTCCGGGGAGCTGTTTTTT CASNGGDRSGELFF
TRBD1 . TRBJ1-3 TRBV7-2 TGTGCCAGCAGCACACAGGGGGCGCCTGGAAACACCATATATTTT CASSTQGAPGNTIYF
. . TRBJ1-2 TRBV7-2 TGTGCCAGCAGCTTAGACCCAGGGCGGAAGGGAGAATTC CASSLDPGRKGEF
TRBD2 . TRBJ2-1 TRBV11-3 TGTGCCAGCAGCTTAGACCTCACTAGCGGGGGCTACAATGAGCAGTTCTTC CASSLDLTSGGYNEQFF
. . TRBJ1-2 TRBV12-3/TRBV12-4 TGTGCCAGCAGTCCTTTGGACAGCTATGGCTACACCTTC CASSPLDSYGYTF
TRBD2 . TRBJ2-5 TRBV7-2 TGTGCCAGCAGCTTGGGACTAGCGGGGGCAGAGACCCAGTACTTC CASSLGLAGAETQYF
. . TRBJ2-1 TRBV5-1 TGCGCCAGCAGCTTGGGACTGTACAATGAGCAGTTCTTC CASSLGLYNEQFF